Listed below are T cell receptor beta chains from one sample, sequenced in a study of blood T cell repertoires in COVID-19. The protocol was immunoSEQ multiplex PCR, while the TCRdb copy is restricted to in-frame clones and leaves out a portion. The profile shows roughly 90,000 clones, 87% of them singletons. Sequences were obtained from peripheral blood. The source of these receptors is a human donor in a cohort sampled during active COVID-19. Both conserved end residues are part of each CDR3. D genes are given only for firm matches. Clone size, where shown, is once, few, many, or a class for clones that have expanded.

size: -
V: TRBV19
D: -
J: TRBJ2-1
CDR3: CASSINRNGLDNEQFF
DNA: TGTGCCAGTAGTATTAACAGGAATGGCCTCGACAATGAGCAGTTCTTC

size: -
V: TRBV14
D: TRBD1
J: TRBJ1-1
CDR3: CASSQVQGDSGGNTEAFF
DNA: TGTGCCAGCAGCCAAGTCCAGGGGGACAGTGGAGGGAACACTGAAGCTTTCTTT

size: -
V: TRBV27
D: TRBD1
J: TRBJ1-1
CDR3: CASSLGDRPAQTEAFF
DNA: TGTGCCAGCAGTCTAGGGGACAGGCCAGCACAGACTGAAGCTTTCTTT

size: -
V: TRBV10-1
D: TRBD2
J: TRBJ2-7
CDR3: CASSESELASSYEQYF
DNA: TGCGCCAGCAGTGAGTCGGAACTAGCGTCCTCCTACGAGCAGTACTTC

size: -
V: TRBV4-2
D: TRBD1
J: TRBJ1-1
CDR3: CASSQDRGRTEAFF
DNA: TGTGCCAGCAGCCAGGACAGGGGGCGCACTGAAGCTTTCTTT

size: -
V: TRBV14
D: -
J: TRBJ1-1
CDR3: CASSPMTGNTEAFF
DNA: TGTGCCAGCAGCCCGATGACAGGAAACACTGAAGCTTTCTTT

size: -
V: TRBV3-1/TRBV3-2
D: -
J: TRBJ2-1
CDR3: CASSQGLSSYNEQFF
DNA: TGTGCCAGCAGCCAAGGACTGAGCTCCTACAATGAGCAGTTCTTC

size: -
V: TRBV6-1
D: -
J: TRBJ1-4
CDR3: CASSESPESGEKLFF
DNA: TGTGCCAGCAGTGAAAGTCCCGAAAGCGGTGAAAAACTGTTTTTT

size: -
V: TRBV27
D: TRBD2
J: TRBJ2-5
CDR3: CASSFLAGANFVETQYF
DNA: TGTGCCAGCAGTTTCCTAGCGGGAGCTAATTTTGTGGAGACCCAGTACTTC

size: once
V: TRBV9
D: TRBD2
J: TRBJ2-3
CDR3: CASSVDVGDSGRRQYF
DNA: TGTGCCAGCAGCGTAGATGTGGGGGATAGCGGGAGGAGGCAGTATTTT

size: once
V: TRBV27
D: TRBD1
J: TRBJ2-5
CDR3: CASSSLLTRDRQETQYF
DNA: TGTGCCAGCAGTTCGCTACTCACCAGGGACAGACAAGAGACCCAGTACTTC

size: -
V: TRBV3-1/TRBV3-2
D: TRBD1
J: TRBJ2-7
CDR3: CASSPYRGSYEQYF
DNA: TGTGCCAGCAGCCCCTACAGGGGCTCCTACGAGCAGTACTTC

size: -
V: TRBV4-2
D: TRBD2
J: TRBJ2-7
CDR3: CASSQAGTSGSYEQYF
DNA: TGTGCCAGCAGCCAAGCAGGGACTAGCGGTTCCTACGAGCAGTACTTC

size: -
V: TRBV27
D: TRBD1
J: TRBJ1-1
CDR3: CASSSLTTGENTEAFF
DNA: TGTGCCAGCAGTTCTCTTACGACAGGGGAGAACACTGAAGCTTTCTTT

size: -
V: TRBV5-1
D: TRBD2
J: TRBJ2-3
CDR3: CASSLDGTSGRETDTQYF
DNA: TGCGCCAGCAGCTTGGATGGGACTAGCGGGAGAGAGACAGATACGCAGTATTTT

size: -
V: TRBV5-5
D: -
J: TRBJ2-3
CDR3: CASSLFSSTDTQYF
DNA: TGTGCCAGCAGCTTGTTTTCTAGCACAGATACGCAGTATTTT

size: -
V: TRBV2
D: TRBD2
J: TRBJ2-1
CDR3: CASIDWTSGREYNEQFF
DNA: TGTGCCAGCATTGATTGGACTAGCGGGAGGGAATACAATGAGCAGTTCTTC

size: once
V: TRBV6-5
D: -
J: TRBJ1-4
CDR3: CASSYAGGATNEKLFF
DNA: TGTGCCAGCAGTTACGCGGGGGGGGCTACTAATGAAAAACTGTTTTTT

size: few
V: TRBV11-1
D: -
J: TRBJ2-5
CDR3: CASSQRDQETQYF
DNA: TGTGCCAGCAGCCAACGGGATCAAGAGACCCAGTACTTC

size: -
V: TRBV6-5
D: TRBD1
J: TRBJ2-3
CDR3: CASNPTGGGTDTQYF
DNA: TGTGCCAGCAACCCGACAGGGGGAGGCACAGATACGCAGTATTTT

size: -
V: TRBV11-3
D: -
J: TRBJ2-3
CDR3: CASSRSGSTDTQYF
DNA: TGTGCCAGCAGCCGCAGCGGTAGCACAGATACGCAGTATTTT

size: once
V: TRBV5-5
D: TRBD1
J: TRBJ1-2
CDR3: CASSLGTAQYGYTF
DNA: TGTGCCAGCAGCTTAGGGACAGCTCAATATGGCTACACCTTC

size: -
V: TRBV6-5
D: -
J: TRBJ2-7
CDR3: CASSYFRTALYEQYF
DNA: TGTGCCAGCAGTTACTTTCGGACAGCCTTATACGAGCAGTACTTC

size: -
V: TRBV18
D: TRBD2
J: TRBJ2-7
CDR3: CASSRESNEQYF
DNA: TGTGCCAGCTCGCGGGAGAGCAACGAGCAGTACTTC

size: -
V: TRBV5-1
D: TRBD1
J: TRBJ1-6
CDR3: CASSLGQGAMYSPLHF
DNA: TGCGCCAGCAGCTTGGGACAGGGGGCGATGTATTCACCCCTCCACTTT

size: -
V: TRBV3-1/TRBV3-2
D: -
J: TRBJ1-1
CDR3: CASSQPPGEIENTEAFF
DNA: TGTGCCAGCAGCCAACCTCCAGGGGAGATTGAGAACACTGAAGCTTTCTTT

size: -
V: TRBV5-4
D: -
J: TRBJ2-2
CDR3: CASSLDVSTGELFF
DNA: TGTGCCAGCAGCTTGGACGTCAGCACCGGGGAGCTGTTTTTT

size: once
V: TRBV29-1
D: TRBD2
J: TRBJ2-1
CDR3: CSVLVVGGGRAPQFF
DNA: TGCAGCGTTTTGGTGGTAGGGGGCGGGAGGGCCCCTCAGTTCTTC

size: -
V: TRBV5-1
D: TRBD1
J: TRBJ2-3
CDR3: CASSLGDRGPDTQYF
DNA: TGCGCCAGCAGCTTGGGGGACAGGGGCCCAGATACGCAGTATTTT

size: -
V: TRBV9
D: TRBD1
J: TRBJ1-1
CDR3: CASSPRQGAVTEAFF
DNA: TGTGCCAGCAGCCCCCGACAGGGGGCTGTGACTGAAGCTTTCTTT

size: -
V: TRBV5-6
D: TRBD1
J: TRBJ1-2
CDR3: CASDLNWDRGYGYTF
DNA: TGTGCCAGCGATCTGAACTGGGACAGGGGGTATGGCTACACCTTC

size: few
V: TRBV2
D: -
J: TRBJ2-7
CDR3: CASQLDTYYEQYF
DNA: TGTGCCAGCCAACTAGACACCTACTACGAGCAGTACTTC

size: -
V: TRBV18
D: -
J: TRBJ1-2
CDR3: CASSPDSWEGYTF
DNA: TGTGCCAGCTCACCCGACTCCTGGGAGGGCTACACCTTC

size: once
V: TRBV5-4
D: -
J: TRBJ1-4
CDR3: CASSSAGSSEKLFF
DNA: TGTGCCAGCAGCTCGGCGGGGTCTAGTGAAAAACTGTTTTTT

size: -
V: TRBV28
D: -
J: TRBJ1-2
CDR3: CASSLRAYGYTF
DNA: TGTGCCAGCAGTTTGAGGGCGTACGGCTACACCTTC

size: once
V: TRBV3-1/TRBV3-2
D: -
J: TRBJ1-6
CDR3: CASSPDANGAFNSPLHF
DNA: TGTGCCAGCAGCCCAGATGCCAACGGAGCCTTTAATTCACCCCTCCACTTT

size: -
V: TRBV7-2
D: TRBD1
J: TRBJ1-2
CDR3: CASSKGQDLYGYTF
DNA: TGTGCCAGCAGCAAGGGACAGGACCTTTATGGCTACACCTTC

size: -
V: TRBV6-5
D: TRBD1
J: TRBJ1-1
CDR3: CASSYGQGRTRAQAFF
DNA: TGTGCCAGCAGTTACGGACAGGGAAGGACTAGAGCTCAAGCTTTCTTT

size: few
V: TRBV4-1
D: -
J: TRBJ2-7
CDR3: CASSQDLIAGQRSYEQYF
DNA: TGCGCCAGCAGCCAAGATCTGATTGCAGGTCAACGCTCCTACGAGCAGTACTTC

size: -
V: TRBV5-1
D: -
J: TRBJ2-3
CDR3: CASSSGLLTDTQYF
DNA: TGCGCCAGCAGCTCGGGACTCCTCACAGATACGCAGTATTTT

size: -
V: TRBV29-1
D: TRBD1
J: TRBJ2-1
CDR3: CSTVRDRSYNEQFF
DNA: TGCAGCACCGTCCGGGACAGGAGTTACAATGAGCAGTTCTTC